The rows below give T cell receptor beta chains drawn from one sample of a study of CD8 T cells in ankylosing spondylitis. TCRdb itself ran the 5' RACE reads through MiXCR, one entry per CDR3 protein. The sample lists 160,000 or so distinct CDR3 sequences, 9.8% occurring once. Sample: blood, either unsorted or a sorted T cell fraction (not recorded which). These receptors were collected from a female donor with ankylosing spondylitis or in good health (not recorded which). Each CDR3 is given with its conserved first and last residue. D genes are given only for firm matches. Clone size appears in some rows only: once, few, many, or a class for an expanded clone.

d_call	clone_size	v_call	j_call	cdr3_nt	cdr3_aa
TRBD2	.	TRBV7-9	TRBJ2-2	TGTGCCAGCAGCCGTGTGACTAGCGGGCGGACCGGGGAGCTGTTTTTT	CASSRVTSGRTGELFF
.	.	TRBV2	TRBJ2-5	TGTGCCAGCAGTGAACCAAGTGTTGTTGACCAAGAGACCCAGTACTTC	CASSEPSVVDQETQYF
TRBD1	many	TRBV7-2	TRBJ2-7	TGTGCCAGCAGCAAGCCTAGACAGGGCTCCTACGAGCAGTACTTC	CASSKPRQGSYEQYF
.	few	TRBV4-2	TRBJ2-7	TGTGCCAGCAGCCAAGATGCGCGGGCCACCTACGAGCAGTACTTC	CASSQDARATYEQYF
.	few	TRBV6-2/TRBV6-3	TRBJ1-1	TGTGCCAGCAGTTGGCAGTCGGACTTAAACACTGAAGCTTTCTTT	CASSWQSDLNTEAFF
TRBD1	.	TRBV6-2/TRBV6-3	TRBJ2-7	TGTGCCAGCAGTTACACGGCCGGGACAGGGGTCTACGAGCAGTACTTC	CASSYTAGTGVYEQYF
.	.	TRBV15	TRBJ2-3	TGTGCCACCAGCCCATCGTTATCGGCGCTTAACACAGATACGCAGTATTTT	CATSPSLSALNTDTQYF
.	.	TRBV28	TRBJ2-7	TGTGCCAGCAGTACGAGGGGAGACCCAACCGTTTACGAGCAGTACTTC	CASSTRGDPTVYEQYF
TRBD2	.	TRBV7-9	TRBJ2-7	TGTGCCAGCAGCTTACAGACTAGCGGGACCTCCTACGAGCAGTACTTC	CASSLQTSGTSYEQYF
TRBD2	.	TRBV4-3	TRBJ2-7	TGCGCCAGCAGCCAAGGGATTAGGAGTGGGGGGGGGTCCTACGAGCAGTACTTC	CASSQGIRSGGGSYEQYF
.	.	TRBV5-8	TRBJ2-2	TGTGCCATCGGCTCTGGCCACATCTGCGGGGAGCTGTTTTTT	CAIGSGHICGELFF
TRBD1	.	TRBV29-1	TRBJ1-1	TGCAGCGTTGAAGGGGCCCGTCAGGGGGAATACACTGAAGCTTTCTTT	CSVEGARQGEYTEAFF
TRBD1	.	TRBV27	TRBJ2-1	TGTGCCAGCAGTCATGGTTCCCCGGGACAGGAAATCTTC	CASSHGSPGQEIF
.	few	TRBV10-1	TRBJ2-1	TGCGCCAGCGGCCGAGGCGCAAATGAGCAGTTCTTC	CASGRGANEQFF
.	few	TRBV7-9	TRBJ2-2	TGTGCCAGCAGCTCCCCCACTTTCACCGGGGAGCTGTTTTTT	CASSSPTFTGELFF
.	few	TRBV4-3	TRBJ2-6	TGCGCCAGCAGCCAAGAAGTCAGGCAGAGCTCTGGGGCCAACGTCCTGACTTTC	CASSQEVRQSSGANVLTF